The clone carrying this T cell receptor beta chain was seen only once. Its matching antigen is unknown. This sample was taken from a study of T cells in Graves' hyperthyroidism and ophthalmopathy. Study-level findings and limits: A 13 V-J signature model discriminated ophthalmopathy versus stable hyperthyroidism.

The germline gives CDR1 LGHNA, CDR2 YSLEER. The CDR3 is 17 residues long. Unmatched junction bases numbered 4, after V lost 0 bases and J lost 0 bases. Authors of the study amplified TCR beta CDR3 regions from RNA transcripts. HTBI primers were employed in a first-round RT-PCR of the TCR CDR3. One entry per CDR3 protein, called by TCRdb with MiXCR from the multiplex PCR reads. The sample includes around 600,000 distinct CDR3 sequences, roughly 15% of them seen just once. The sequencing sample was made of blood. The chain is built from TRBV4-3 and TRBJ2-1; 8 bases fit TRBD2. The sequence was obtained from a woman in her forties or fifties with Graves' ophthalmopathy. The CDR3 protein is CASSQEGAGGSYNEQFF. The CDR3 coding sequence is TGCGCCAGCAGCCAAGAAGGGGCGGGGGGCTCCTACAATGAGCAGTTCTTC.